The table lists the clone carrying this T cell receptor beta chain with a few counts. The CDR3 has 13 amino acids. In germline, CDR1 is MNHNY, CDR2 SVGAGI (reference sequence). The V gene lost 5 bases and the J gene lost 2 bases, with 9 bases spanning the gap. Using its own MiXCR run on the RT-PCR reads, TCRdb lists one record per CDR3 protein. Of 10,000 to 12,000 distinct CDR3 sequences listed, about 20% were seen once; the top ten hold over 45%. The record originates from a study of patients and donors after allogeneic stem cell transplantation. The gene calls are TRBV6-6 and TRBJ1-2; no definite D call. The sample consisted of blood, either unsorted or a sorted T cell fraction (not recorded which). The receptor was derived from a human donor who was either an allogeneic HSCT recipient or a stem cell or donor lymphocyte infusion donor (not recorded which). It is not recorded whose cells these are; they may come from a transplant donor. The CDR3 region has the DNA TGTGCCAGCAGTAACGGCCTCAACTATGGCTACACCTTC. Protein: CASSNGLNYGYTF.